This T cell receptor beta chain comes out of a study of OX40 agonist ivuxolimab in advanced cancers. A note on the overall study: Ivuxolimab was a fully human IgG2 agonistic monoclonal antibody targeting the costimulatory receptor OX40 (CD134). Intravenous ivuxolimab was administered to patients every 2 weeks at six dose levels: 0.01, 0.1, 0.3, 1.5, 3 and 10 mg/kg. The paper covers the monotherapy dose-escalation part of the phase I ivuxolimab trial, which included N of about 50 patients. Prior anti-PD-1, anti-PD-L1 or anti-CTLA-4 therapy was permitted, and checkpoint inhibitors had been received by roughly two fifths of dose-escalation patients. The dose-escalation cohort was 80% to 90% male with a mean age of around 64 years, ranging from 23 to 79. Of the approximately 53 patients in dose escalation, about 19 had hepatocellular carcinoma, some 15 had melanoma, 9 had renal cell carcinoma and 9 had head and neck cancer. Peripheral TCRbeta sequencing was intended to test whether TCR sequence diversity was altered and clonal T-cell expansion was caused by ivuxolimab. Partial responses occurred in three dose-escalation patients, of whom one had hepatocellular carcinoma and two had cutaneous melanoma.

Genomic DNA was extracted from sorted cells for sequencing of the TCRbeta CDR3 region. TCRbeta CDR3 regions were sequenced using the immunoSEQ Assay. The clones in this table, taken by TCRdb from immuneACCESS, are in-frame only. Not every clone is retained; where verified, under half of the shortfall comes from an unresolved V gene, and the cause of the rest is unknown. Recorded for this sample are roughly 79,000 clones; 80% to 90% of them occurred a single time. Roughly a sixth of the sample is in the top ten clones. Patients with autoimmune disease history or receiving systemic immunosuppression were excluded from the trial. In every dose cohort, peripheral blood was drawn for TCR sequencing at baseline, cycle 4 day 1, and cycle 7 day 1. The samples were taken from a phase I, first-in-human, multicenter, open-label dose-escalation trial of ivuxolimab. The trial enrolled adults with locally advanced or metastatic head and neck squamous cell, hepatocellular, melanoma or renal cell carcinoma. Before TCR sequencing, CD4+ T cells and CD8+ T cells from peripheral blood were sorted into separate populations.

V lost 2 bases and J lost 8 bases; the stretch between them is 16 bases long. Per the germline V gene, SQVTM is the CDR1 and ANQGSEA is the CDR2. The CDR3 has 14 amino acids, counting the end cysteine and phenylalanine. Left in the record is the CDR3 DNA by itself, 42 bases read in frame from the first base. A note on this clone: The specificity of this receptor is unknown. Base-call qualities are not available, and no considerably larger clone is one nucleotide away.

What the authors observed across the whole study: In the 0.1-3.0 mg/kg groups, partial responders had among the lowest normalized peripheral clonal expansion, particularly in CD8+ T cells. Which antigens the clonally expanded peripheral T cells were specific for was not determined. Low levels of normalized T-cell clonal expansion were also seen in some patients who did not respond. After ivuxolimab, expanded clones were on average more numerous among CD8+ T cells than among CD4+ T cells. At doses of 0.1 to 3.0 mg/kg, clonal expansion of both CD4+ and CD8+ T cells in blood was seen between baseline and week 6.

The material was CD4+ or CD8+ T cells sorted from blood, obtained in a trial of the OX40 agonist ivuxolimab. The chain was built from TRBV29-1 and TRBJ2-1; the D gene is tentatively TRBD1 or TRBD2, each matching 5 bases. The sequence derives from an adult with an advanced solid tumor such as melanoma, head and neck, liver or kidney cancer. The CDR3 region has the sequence CSVETGQVGDEQFF. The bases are TGCAGCGTTGAAACGGGGCAGGTCGGCGATGAGCAGTTCTTC.